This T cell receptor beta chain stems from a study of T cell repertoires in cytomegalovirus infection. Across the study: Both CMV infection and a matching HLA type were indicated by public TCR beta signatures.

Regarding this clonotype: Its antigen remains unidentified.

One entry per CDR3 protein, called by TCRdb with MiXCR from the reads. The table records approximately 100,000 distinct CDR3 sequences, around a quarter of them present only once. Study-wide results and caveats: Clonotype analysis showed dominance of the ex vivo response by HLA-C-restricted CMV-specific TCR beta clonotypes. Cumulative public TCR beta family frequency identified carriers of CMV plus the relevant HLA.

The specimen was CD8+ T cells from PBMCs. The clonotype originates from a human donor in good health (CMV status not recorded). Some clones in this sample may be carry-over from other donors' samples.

The CDR3 here is CASSTGTPSWGTWTGANVLTF. Written as DNA, the CDR3 is TGTGCCAGCTCGACCGGGACCCCCTCGTGGGGAACGTGGACTGGGGCCAACGTCCTGACTTTC. The V and J genes are TRBV28 and TRBJ2-6, with D perhaps TRBD1 or TRBD2 (5 bases each). V lost 8 bases and J 2 bases, leaving 31 bases between the germline ends. Germline CDR1 MDHEN, CDR2 SYDVKM. There are 21 residues in the CDR3.